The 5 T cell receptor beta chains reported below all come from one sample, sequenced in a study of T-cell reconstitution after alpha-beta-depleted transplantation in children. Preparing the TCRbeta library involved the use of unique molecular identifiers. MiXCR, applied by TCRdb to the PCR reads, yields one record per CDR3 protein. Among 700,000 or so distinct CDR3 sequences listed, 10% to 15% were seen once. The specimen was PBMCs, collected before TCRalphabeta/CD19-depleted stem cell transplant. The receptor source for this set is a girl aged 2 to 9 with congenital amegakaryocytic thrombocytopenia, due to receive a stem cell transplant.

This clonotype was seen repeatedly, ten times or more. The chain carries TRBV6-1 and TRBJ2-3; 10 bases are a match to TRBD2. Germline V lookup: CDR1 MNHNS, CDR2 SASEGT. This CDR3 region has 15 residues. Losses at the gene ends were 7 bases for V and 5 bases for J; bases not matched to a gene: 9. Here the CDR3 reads CASTYLAGALDTQYF. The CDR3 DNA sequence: TGTGCCAGCACCTACCTAGCGGGAGCTTTAGATACGCAGTATTTT.

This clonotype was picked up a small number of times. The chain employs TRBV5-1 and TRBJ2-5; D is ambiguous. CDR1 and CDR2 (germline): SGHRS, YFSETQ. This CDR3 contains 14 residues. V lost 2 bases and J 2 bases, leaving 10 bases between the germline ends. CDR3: CASSFGYAQETQYF. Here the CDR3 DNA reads TGCGCCAGCAGCTTTGGGTATGCGCAAGAGACCCAGTACTTC.

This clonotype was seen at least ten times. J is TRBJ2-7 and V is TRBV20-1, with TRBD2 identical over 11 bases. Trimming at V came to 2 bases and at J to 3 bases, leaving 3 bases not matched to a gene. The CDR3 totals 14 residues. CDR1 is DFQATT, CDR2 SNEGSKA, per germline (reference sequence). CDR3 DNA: TGCAGTGCTAGACCGGGACTAGCGGACTACGAGCAGTACTTC. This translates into CSARPGLADYEQYF.

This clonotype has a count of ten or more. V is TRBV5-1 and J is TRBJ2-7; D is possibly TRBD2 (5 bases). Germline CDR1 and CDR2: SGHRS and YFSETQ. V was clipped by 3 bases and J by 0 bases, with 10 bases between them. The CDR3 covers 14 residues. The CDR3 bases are TGCGCCAGCAGCTGGAGGTGGAGCTCCTACGAGCAGTACTTC. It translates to CASSWRWSSYEQYF.

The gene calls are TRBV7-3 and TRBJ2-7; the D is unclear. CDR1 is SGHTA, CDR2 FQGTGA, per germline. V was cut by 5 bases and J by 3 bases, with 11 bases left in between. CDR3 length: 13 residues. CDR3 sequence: CASSPDGDYEQYF. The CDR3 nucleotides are TGTGCCAGCAGCCCGGACGGAGACTACGAGCAGTACTTC.